A selection of T cell receptor beta chains follows, all from one sample in a study of blood T cell repertoires in COVID-19. Generated by immunoSEQ multiplex PCR, the TCRdb table keeps only in-frame clones and is missing some. The sample consists of about 140,000 clones, more than 60% of them appearing once. Material: peripheral blood. All receptors derive from an older woman with acute or convalescent COVID-19. The CDR3 runs from the conserved cysteine through the conserved F or W. D genes are given only for firm matches. Only some rows state a clone size, as once, few, many or a class for expanded clones.

D gene	V gene	J gene	clone size	CDR3 DNA	CDR3 protein
.	TRBV28	TRBJ2-1	.	TGTGCCAGCAGTTTATGGAGGGGACTGCACAATGAGCAGTTCTTC	CASSLWRGLHNEQFF
.	TRBV6-5	TRBJ1-2	once	TGTGCCAGCAGTTTAGTTCTGGATGGCTACACCTTC	CASSLVLDGYTF
TRBD1	TRBV28	TRBJ1-5	few	TGTGCCAGCAGTGACAGGGGAAATCAGCCCCAGCATTTT	CASSDRGNQPQHF
.	TRBV24-1	TRBJ1-6	once	TGTGCCACCAGTGACGTGAGACAGGAGAATTCACCCCTCCACTTT	CATSDVRQENSPLHF
.	TRBV5-1	TRBJ2-7	few	TGCGCCAGCAGCCGCGACAGTTTCTCCTACGAGCAGTACTTC	CASSRDSFSYEQYF
TRBD1	TRBV28	TRBJ1-5	.	TGTGCCAGCAGTTTATACCCAGGGGGCGACAATCAGCCCCAGCATTTT	CASSLYPGGDNQPQHF
TRBD1	TRBV15	TRBJ2-3	.	TGTGCCACCAGCACGCGACAGGGACACACAGATACGCAGTATTTT	CATSTRQGHTDTQYF
.	TRBV6-2/TRBV6-3	TRBJ2-3	.	TGTGCCAGCAGTTATTCGGGTTTCACAGATACGCAGTATTTT	CASSYSGFTDTQYF
.	TRBV19	TRBJ1-5	.	TGTGCCAGTAGTTGGGGCGGCCAGCCCCAGCATTTT	CASSWGGQPQHF
.	TRBV12-3/TRBV12-4	TRBJ1-6	many	TGTGCCAGCGGGAGGGATAATTCACCCCTCCACTTT	CASGRDNSPLHF
TRBD2	TRBV11-2	TRBJ2-1	.	TGTGCCAGCAGCTTGGGGACTAGCGGGAGCTTTTCTGACTATGAGCAGTTCTTC	CASSLGTSGSFSDYEQFF
.	TRBV19	TRBJ1-1	.	TGTGCCAGTAGTGCAAACAGGGTTGCCACTGAAGCTTTCTTT	CASSANRVATEAFF
.	TRBV7-2	TRBJ2-2	once	TGTGCCAGCAGCTTTGGAGCCGGGAGAGTCACCGGGGAGCTGTTTTTT	CASSFGAGRVTGELFF
.	TRBV11-3	TRBJ2-5	few	TGTGCCAGCAGCTTAGTTTCCTGGGGCCCGGAGACCCAGTACTTC	CASSLVSWGPETQYF
TRBD1	TRBV6-5	TRBJ1-6	.	TGTGCCAGCAGTTATCGGACAGGGGGAAGGAATTCACCCCTCCACTTT	CASSYRTGGRNSPLHF
TRBD1	TRBV27	TRBJ1-5	.	TGTGCCAGCGGGACAGGGTATAGCAATCAGCCCCAGCATTTT	CASGTGYSNQPQHF